A single sample gave rise to the 7 T cell receptor beta chains below, sequenced in a study of T cells in Graves' hyperthyroidism and ophthalmopathy. Amplification targeted TCR beta CDR3 regions from RNA transcripts. The TCR CDR3 first-round RT-PCR relied on the HTBI primer set. One entry per CDR3 protein results from TCRdb running MiXCR on the multiplex PCR reads. This sample has around 570,000 distinct CDR3 sequences, with about 20% found just once. Sequencing was done on a sample of blood. The receptors stem from a man aged 40-50 years with Graves' ophthalmopathy.

This clonotype was seen just once. In DNA form, the CDR3 reads TGCAGTGCTTCCCCCGGGAGTCCCAGGGTAGAGACCCAGTACTTC. Translation: CSASPGSPRVETQYF. The chain uses TRBV20-1 and TRBJ2-5; tentative D call: TRBD2 (6 bases). Germline assignment: CDR1 DFQATT and CDR2 SNEGSKA (reference sequence). Trimming took 5 bases from V and 4 from J, leaving 20 bases between them. The CDR3 consists of 15 residues.

This clonotype was found a few times. The chain joins TRBV27 to TRBJ1-4; maybe TRBD1 (5 bases). V lost 1 base and J 8 bases, leaving 11 bases between the germline ends. Germline V CDR1 and CDR2: MNHEY, SMNVEV (reference sequence). The CDR3 covers 14 residues. The CDR3 loop is CASSLWGPREKLFF. In nucleotides, the CDR3 is TGTGCCAGCAGTTTATGGGGACCCAGGGAAAAACTGTTTTTT.

V usage is TRBV6-1 and J usage is TRBJ2-4; D not certain. Trimming pared 8 bases from V and 3 bases from J, leaving 23 bases between. Germline CDR1 and CDR2: MNHNS and SASEGT. The CDR3 has 17 residues. The CDR3 region has the DNA TGTGCCAGCGGAGCCAGTGCCGGGTTCATCGGCAAAAACATTCAGTACTTC. Translation: CASGASAGFIGKNIQYF.

This clonotype was seen a few times. The chain has TRBV5-1 and TRBJ2-7, with 9 bases fitting TRBD1. With V trimmed by 0 bases and J by 5 bases, 3 bases remained unmatched. CDR1 is SGHRS and CDR2 is YFSETQ in the germline V gene. The CDR3 spans 14 residues. In nucleotides, the CDR3 is TGCGCCAGCAGCTTGGACAGGGGGCGACACGAGCAGTACTTC. Its protein is CASSLDRGRHEQYF.

In its sample, this clonotype was seen many times. This chain joins TRBV3-1 and TRBJ2-3; TRBD2 aligns across 11 bases. CDR1 is LGHDT, CDR2 YNNKEL, per germline (reference sequence). J gave up 5 bases and V 1 base, and 5 bases lay outside the gene matches. This CDR3 region has 16 residues. The CDR3 nucleotides are TGTGCCAGCAGCCAAGGGACTAGCGGGCGGGGAGATACGCAGTATTTT. This encodes CASSQGTSGRGDTQYF.

The chain joins TRBV20-1 to TRBJ2-1; tentative D call: TRBD2 (5 bases). Deletions cut 0 bases from V and 6 bases from J, with 15 bases between. Per germline, CDR1 DFQATT and CDR2 SNEGSKA (reference sequence). The CDR3 contains 15 residues. CDR3 sequence: CSARDLGGRGNEQFF. The DNA for the CDR3 is TGCAGTGCTAGAGATCTAGGTGGACGGGGCAATGAGCAGTTCTTC.

This clonotype was counted only a few times. V gene TRBV6-1 combines with J gene TRBJ2-7, with D perhaps matching TRBD2 (6 bases). CDR3 length: 13 amino acids. Trimming removed 7 bases at V and 5 bases at J, with 15 bases between. The germline V gene encodes CDR1 MNHNS and CDR2 SASEGT. The DNA of the CDR3 is TGTGCCAGCACCAGACTAGAGCGGAACGAGCAGTACTTC. It yields the protein CASTRLERNEQYF.